The clone carrying this T cell receptor beta chain was recorded many times. The antigen remains undetermined. The CDR3 covers 15 residues. V trimming: 5 bases; J trimming: 5 bases; junction bases outside the gene matches: 11. The germline gives CDR1 SSHAT, CDR2 FNYEAQ (reference sequence). The source of the sample is a study of neurological immune-mediated disorders. Study-wide results and limits: The greatest degree of TCR clonal expansion was observed in HTLV-1-associated myelopathy, with the lowest in multiple sclerosis, below that of healthy controls.

TCRdb ran MiXCR on the 5' RACE reads and lists one entry per CDR3 protein. Of 20,000 to 30,000 distinct CDR3 sequences detected, 10% to 15% appear once; the ten largest clones hold 16%. The gene calls are TRBV7-7 and TRBJ2-5, with 7 bases aligning to TRBD1. This sequence originates from a woman aged 40 to 49 with HTLV-1-associated myelopathy (HAM/TSP). Sequenced input: PBMCs. The CDR3 reads CASSRRQGLGETQYF. Written as DNA, the CDR3 is TGTGCCAGCAGCCGGAGACAGGGCCTAGGGGAGACCCAGTACTTC.